The 17 T cell receptor beta chains given below trace back to one sample, sequenced in a study of response to subunit inactivated influenza vaccine. A single record per CDR3 protein comes from TCRdb applying MiXCR to the RT-PCR reads. The sample has about 780,000 distinct CDR3 sequences, around a sixth seen once; the top ten hold roughly 10%. Sequences were derived from PBMCs from blood, sampled more than 4 days after vaccination. These receptors originate from a man in his fifties or sixties who received an inactivated influenza vaccine.

The chain is built from TRBV12-3 or TRBV12-4 and TRBJ2-7, with a weak D call TRBD1 (5 bases). Trimming shortened V by 3 bases and J by 7 bases, and 19 bases separated the two germline ends. This CDR3 spans 15 amino acids. Here the CDR3 DNA reads TGTGCCAGCAGTTTGGGGCAAGGGCGGCCTAGGGAGCAGTACTTC. Residues: CASSLGQGRPREQYF.

The V and J genes are TRBV18 and TRBJ2-2; D might be TRBD1 (5 bases). The V end lost 1 base, the J end lost 4 bases, and 13 bases lay between the germline ends. The CDR3 runs to 16 residues. The germline gives CDR1 KGHSH, CDR2 LQKENI. The CDR3 DNA reads TGTGCCAGCTCACCACAGGGGCCGAGAAGCACCGGGGAGCTGTTTTTT. Translated, it gives CASSPQGPRSTGELFF.

This clonotype has more than one count but fewer than ten. This chain connects TRBV20-1 to TRBJ2-7, with D tentatively TRBD1 (6 bases). Germline CDR1 reads DFQATT; CDR2 reads SNEGSKA (reference sequence). Trimming stripped 4 bases from V and 9 bases from J, with 22 bases between. The CDR3 runs 14 residues. The CDR3, as DNA: TGCAGTGCTATTGGAGACAGGCCGGCGAAGGGGCAGTACTTC. Protein: CSAIGDRPAKGQYF.

This clonotype was observed many times. The chain links TRBV12-3 or TRBV12-4 to TRBJ2-7; no definite D call. V was shortened by 6 bases and J by 0 bases, with 6 bases between the two germline ends. The CDR3 extends over 12 amino acids. The CDR3 sequence: CASRGSSYEQYF. CDR3 sequence (DNA): TGTGCCAGCAGAGGCAGCTCCTACGAGCAGTACTTC.

The V gene is TRBV30, the J gene TRBJ2-5, with a possible D match to TRBD2 (6 bases). The CDR3 is 13 amino acids. The germline V and J ends were trimmed by 1 base and 4 bases, with 10 bases remaining between them. Germline V CDR1 and CDR2: GTSNPN, SVGIG (reference sequence). Here the CDR3 DNA reads TGTGCCTGGAGTGCCCTCGGGAGAGAGACCCAGTACTTC. Amino acid sequence: CAWSALGRETQYF.

This rearrangement joins TRBV20-1 to TRBJ2-7; D remains unclear. The CDR3 sequence is 13 residues long. Deletions cut 5 bases from V and 4 bases from J, with 15 bases between. Germline CDR1 is DFQATT and CDR2 is SNEGSKA (reference sequence). The CDR3 loop is CSAVDLVTYEQYF. The DNA of the CDR3 is TGCAGTGCTGTAGACCTTGTAACGTACGAGCAGTACTTC.

The gene calls are TRBV15 and TRBJ2-1, with 8 bases aligning to TRBD2. Germline trimming cut 7 bases from V and 1 base from J; bases unmatched to any gene: 9. There are 16 residues in the CDR3. Germline CDR1 LNHNV, CDR2 YYDKDF (reference sequence). DNA for the CDR3: TGTGCCACCATCAAACTAGCGGTGGATTCCTACAATGAGCAGTTCTTC. It encodes CATIKLAVDSYNEQFF.

The V call is TRBV28, the J call TRBJ2-1; a possible D gene is TRBD1 (6 bases). This CDR3 is built from 18 residues. V was trimmed by 5 bases and J by 1 base, leaving 21 bases between them. Germline V gene lookup returns CDR1 MDHEN and CDR2 SYDVKM. The CDR3 DNA is TGTGCCAGCAGTACCGCGATCCTCAGGGACACTTCCTACAATGAGCAGTTCTTC. Its translation: CASSTAILRDTSYNEQFF.

A few counts support this clonotype. The genes are TRBV6-2 or TRBV6-3 and TRBJ2-7, with 11 bases lining up with TRBD2. Losses at the gene ends were 0 bases for V and 3 bases for J; bases not matched to a gene: 4. The CDR3 runs to 16 residues. Germline-derived CDR1 and CDR2 are MNHEY and SVGEGT. The CDR3 nucleotides read TGTGCCAGCAGTTACTCTGGGACTAGCGGATACTACGAGCAGTACTTC. Its translation: CASSYSGTSGYYEQYF.

This clonotype was detected a few times. The genes are TRBV20-1 and TRBJ2-3; D is ambiguous. V was trimmed by 6 bases and J by 0 bases, leaving 10 bases between them. The CDR3 is 13 residues long. Germline V gene data show CDR1 as DFQATT and CDR2 as SNEGSKA (reference sequence). CDR3 in amino acids: CSAPPGSTDTQYF. CDR3 nucleotides: TGCAGTGCCCCCCCCGGCAGCACAGATACGCAGTATTTT.

The V gene is TRBV6-1, the J gene TRBJ2-3; D possibly corresponds to TRBD2 (6 bases). CDR1 is MNHNS and CDR2 is SASEGT in the germline V gene. The CDR3 length is 16 residues. Trimming removed 7 bases at V and 2 bases at J, with 19 bases between. CDR3 in amino acids: CASTKDGSGFTDTQYF. Written as DNA, the CDR3 is TGTGCCAGCACCAAGGATGGTAGCGGTTTCACAGATACGCAGTATTTT.

The rearrangement joins TRBV20-1 to TRBJ2-1, with a possible D match to TRBD1 (6 bases). Between the trimmed V and J ends, which lost 6 bases and 1 base, there was a span of 22 bases. Per germline, CDR1 DFQATT and CDR2 SNEGSKA (reference sequence). CDR3 length: 17 amino acids. CDR3 amino acids: CSAPRDRTAGSYNEQFF. Here the CDR3 DNA reads TGCAGTGCCCCCCGTGACAGGACAGCAGGATCCTACAATGAGCAGTTCTTC.

This clonotype was detected only a few times. The J gene is TRBJ1-1, the V gene TRBV24-1, with D maybe TRBD1 (5 bases). Germline-derived CDR1 and CDR2 are KGHDR and SFDVKD. The V end was cut by 12 bases, the J end by 0 bases, with 10 bases between. This CDR3 spans 12 amino acids. The CDR3 reads CAHGGLNTEAFF. CDR3 nucleotide sequence: TGTGCCCACGGGGGGTTGAACACTGAAGCTTTCTTT.

V gene TRBV7-2 combines with J gene TRBJ1-1; D is undetermined. The germline V gene encodes CDR1 SGHTA and CDR2 FQGNSA. The CDR3 spans 13 residues. V was pared by 7 bases and J by 3 bases, with 12 bases between. CDR3 coding DNA: TGTGCCAGCACCCCCCAGCCCGACACTGAAGCTTTCTTT. Protein: CASTPQPDTEAFF.

This clonotype was seen repeatedly, ten times or more. The V call is TRBV10-3, the J call TRBJ2-7, with a weak D call TRBD1 (5 bases). Trimming left V 6 bases short and J 6 bases short, with 15 bases between. The CDR3 is made up of 13 amino acids. CDR1 and CDR2 (germline): ENHRY, SYGVKD. CDR3 region: CAISPDPQGEQYF. CDR3 DNA sequence: TGTGCCATCAGCCCTGACCCCCAGGGCGAGCAGTACTTC.

The chain recombines TRBV10-2 with TRBJ2-3, with D uncertain. This CDR3 contains 12 residues. The germline CDR1 and CDR2 sequences are WSHSY and SAAADI. Trimming took 7 bases from V and 3 from J, leaving 8 bases between them. Written as DNA, the CDR3 is TGCGCCAGCAAGGACCCTACAGATACGCAGTATTTT. This codes for CASKDPTDTQYF.

V usage is TRBV7-2 and J usage is TRBJ1-2, with 8 bases identical to TRBD1. The CDR3 runs 14 residues. The V gene's germline CDR1 is SGHTA and CDR2 FQGNSA. V lost 1 base to trimming and J lost 8 bases; unmatched junction nucleotides: 6. The CDR3 sequence: CASSLGTGRIGYTF. Written as DNA, the CDR3 is TGTGCCAGCAGCTTAGGGACAGGGAGGATAGGCTACACCTTC.